These 9 T cell receptor beta chains originate from one sample sequenced in a study of shared clonotypes between healthy human individuals. The data were produced by immunoSEQ multiplex PCR, yet TCRdb's version contains in-frame clones alone and is incomplete. The sample contains fewer than 800,000 clones, roughly nine tenths of which appear only once. CD45RO-negative, CCR7-selected cells formed the naive CD8 fraction, which excluded terminally differentiated effector memory CD45RA+ cells. The material sequenced was naive CD8+ T cells sorted from blood. The receptors were gathered from a man under 40 in good health.

DNA for the CDR3: TGTGCCAGCAGCGCTTTCCCGGGGGCCTACGAGCAGTACTTC. This gives the protein CASSAFPGAYEQYF. The rearrangement joins TRBV9 to TRBJ2-7; D perhaps matches TRBD2 (6 bases). The CDR3 extends over 14 amino acids. The germline V gene has CDR1 SGDLS and CDR2 YYNGEE. The V and J ends lost 3 bases and 2 bases respectively, with 12 bases between them.

Turning to this clone: This specimen includes other DNA sequences encoding the same CDR3. The rearrangement uses TRBV11-2 and TRBJ2-1; D gene ambiguous. CDR3 length: 12 residues. In germline, CDR1 is SGHAT, CDR2 FQNNGV. With 2 bases removed from V and 7 bases from J, the gap between germline ends came to 6 bases. The CDR3: CASSLSVNEQFF. The CDR3 region has the DNA TGTGCCAGCAGCTTATCCGTGAATGAGCAGTTCTTC.

This chain uses TRBV6-1 with TRBJ2-2; tentative D call: TRBD1 (5 bases). CDR3 length: 12 amino acids. Germline loops: CDR1 MNHNS, CDR2 SASEGT. The germline V and J ends were trimmed by 6 bases and 10 bases, with 12 bases remaining between them. Here the CDR3 reads CASRDNLLELFF. DNA of the CDR3: TGTGCCAGCAGGGACAATTTGTTGGAGCTGTTTTTT.

This clone was observed a single time. This rearrangement joins TRBV6-5 to TRBJ2-6; no clear D. The germline CDR1 and CDR2 sequences are MNHEY and SVGAGI. The V and J ends lost 2 bases and 0 bases respectively, with 5 bases between them. The CDR3 is 15 residues long. The CDR3 protein is CASSYGLSGANVLTF. The DNA of the CDR3 is TGTGCCAGCAGTTACGGGCTCTCTGGGGCCAACGTCCTGACTTTC.

The rearrangement links TRBV28 to TRBJ2-4; 7 bases are shared with TRBD2. Per germline, CDR1 MDHEN and CDR2 SYDVKM. The CDR3 runs 16 residues. V trimming: 4 bases; J trimming: 2 bases; junction bases outside the gene matches: 8. The CDR3 DNA reads as TGTGCCAGCAGTTCCCCGGGGGGACGATCCAAAAACATTCAGTACTTC. Translating it yields CASSSPGGRSKNIQYF.

The chain links TRBV23-1 to TRBJ2-5; D is perhaps TRBD1 (6 bases). TRBV23-1 is given ORF status, its function remaining uncertain. The CDR3 consists of 17 residues. V was shortened by 2 bases and J by 5 bases, with 21 bases between the two germline ends. The CDR3 DNA reads TGCGCCAGCAGTCAACGCCCTCCGGCCGGAAGGGGGGAGACCCAGTACTTC. It yields the protein CASSQRPPAGRGETQYF.

V is TRBV13 and J is TRBJ2-7, with TRBD2 as a possible D gene (5 bases). Trimming stripped 2 bases from V and 6 bases from J, with 17 bases between. The CDR3 is 15 residues long. Looked up from germline, CDR1 is PRHDT and CDR2 is FYEKMQ (reference sequence). The CDR3 DNA follows: TGTGCCAGCAGCTTATCGGGGTTCCAAGATGCCGAGCAGTACTTC. Translation gives CASSLSGFQDAEQYF.

The gene calls are TRBV10-3 and TRBJ2-3; D gene ambiguous. The CDR3 runs to 15 residues. The V end lost 4 bases, the J end lost 6 bases, and 17 bases lay between the germline ends. Germline V CDR1 and CDR2: ENHRY, SYGVKD. The CDR3: CAISAIDGPQDTQYF. CDR3 coding DNA: TGTGCCATCAGTGCGATTGACGGGCCGCAGGATACGCAGTATTTT.

This clone was observed a single time. This chain uses TRBV6-6 with TRBJ2-7; D is possibly TRBD2 (6 bases). The CDR3 length is 12 residues. The V gene's germline CDR1 is MNHNY and CDR2 SVGAGI (reference sequence). V dropped 6 bases and J dropped 7 bases, with 13 bases sitting between them. The CDR3 DNA sequence: TGTGCCAGCAGCCCGGAGGGCTGGGAGCAGTACTTC. Translation gives CASSPEGWEQYF.